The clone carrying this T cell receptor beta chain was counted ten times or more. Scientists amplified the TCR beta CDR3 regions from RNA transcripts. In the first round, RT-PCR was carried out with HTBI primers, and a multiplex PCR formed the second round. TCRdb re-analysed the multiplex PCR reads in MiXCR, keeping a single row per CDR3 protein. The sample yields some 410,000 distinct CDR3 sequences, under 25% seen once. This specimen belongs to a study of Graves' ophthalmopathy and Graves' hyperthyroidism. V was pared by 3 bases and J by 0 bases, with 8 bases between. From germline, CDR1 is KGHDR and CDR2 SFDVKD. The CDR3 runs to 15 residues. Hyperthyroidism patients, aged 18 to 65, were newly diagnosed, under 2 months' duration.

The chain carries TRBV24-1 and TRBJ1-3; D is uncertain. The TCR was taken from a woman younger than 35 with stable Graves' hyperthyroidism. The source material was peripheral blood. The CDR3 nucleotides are TGTGCCACCAGTGATGAGGGATACTCTGGAAACACCATATATTTT. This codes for CATSDEGYSGNTIYF.